This T cell receptor beta chain originates from a study of OX40 agonist ivuxolimab in advanced cancers. Across the whole study: Patients in the trial were receiving intravenous ivuxolimab every 2 weeks, at doses of 0.01 to 10 mg/kg. Therapy given before enrollment (anti-PD-1, anti-PD-L1 or anti-CTLA-4) was allowed, and approximately 40% had some. General study findings and limits: Dose levels from 0.1 to 3.0 mg/kg saw CD4+ and CD8+ blood T cells expand clonally by week 6.

A remark on this clone: Its antigen is undetermined.

Germline loops: CDR1 SGHKS, CDR2 YYEKEE (reference sequence). V dropped 3 bases and J dropped 5; count of bases not matched to a gene: 6. The CDR3 loop spans 14 amino acids. Measured with immunoSEQ multiplex PCR; TCRdb has only the in-frame clones, and not every one. The sample contains around 60,000 clones, around 84% of which appear only once. The specimen comprised CD4+ or CD8+ T cells sorted from blood, sampled in a trial of the OX40 agonist ivuxolimab. The sequence was obtained from an adult with an advanced solid tumor such as melanoma, head and neck, liver or kidney cancer. This chain joins TRBV5-5 and TRBJ2-7, with 9 nucleotides matching TRBD1. CDR3 sequence reads: CASSSWTGANEQYF. DNA for the CDR3: TGTGCCAGCAGCTCTTGGACAGGGGCCAACGAGCAGTACTTC.